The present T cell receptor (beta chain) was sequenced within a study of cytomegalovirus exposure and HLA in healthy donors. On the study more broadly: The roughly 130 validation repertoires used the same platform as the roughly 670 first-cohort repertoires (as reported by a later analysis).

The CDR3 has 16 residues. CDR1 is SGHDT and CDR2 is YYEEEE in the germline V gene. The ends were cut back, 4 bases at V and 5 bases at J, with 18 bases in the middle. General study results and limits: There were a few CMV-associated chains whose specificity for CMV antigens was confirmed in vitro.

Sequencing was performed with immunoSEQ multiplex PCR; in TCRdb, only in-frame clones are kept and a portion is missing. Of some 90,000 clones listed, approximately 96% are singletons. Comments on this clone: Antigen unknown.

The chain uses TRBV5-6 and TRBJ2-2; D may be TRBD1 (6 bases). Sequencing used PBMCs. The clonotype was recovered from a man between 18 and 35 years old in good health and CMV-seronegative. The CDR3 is CASSPLNRVGTGELFF. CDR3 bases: TGTGCCAGCAGCCCACTAAACAGGGTCGGGACCGGGGAGCTGTTTTTT.